Following are 32 T cell receptor beta chains from one sample sequenced in a study of radiation and T cells in renal cell carcinoma. Some clones are missing from TCRdb's copy, which holds only in-frame ones; the method was immunoSEQ multiplex PCR. The profile shows under 30,000 clones, around 57% of them singletons. Regarding treatment: treatment-naive control, cytoreductive nephrectomy. The input for sequencing was tumor tissue, taken from a patient whose treatment was nephrectomy without radiotherapy. All receptors come from a human donor with renal cell carcinoma.

The chain recombines TRBV7-2 with TRBJ2-7; 9 positions match TRBD1. Trimming cost V 7 bases and J 4 bases; bases outside gene matches: 8. The V gene's germline CDR1 is SGHTA and CDR2 FQGNSA. This CDR3 region has 14 residues. The CDR3 protein is CASTMDRGAYEQYF. In DNA form, the CDR3 reads TGTGCCAGCACCATGGACAGGGGAGCTTACGAGCAGTACTTC.

The chain couples TRBV7-7 to TRBJ2-1; 10 bases are shared with TRBD1. Losses at the gene ends were 5 bases for V and 4 bases for J; bases not matched to a gene: 5. The CDR3 is made up of 15 amino acids. Germline V gene data show CDR1 as SSHAT and CDR2 as FNYEAQ (reference sequence). The CDR3 sequence is CASSRGTGAYNEQFF. CDR3 DNA sequence: TGTGCCAGCAGCCGCGGGACAGGGGCTTACAATGAGCAGTTCTTC.

This clone was observed a few times. The chain uses TRBV25-1 and TRBJ1-2; D uncertain. V gave up 2 bases and J gave up 8 bases, with 6 bases separating them. There are 11 residues in the CDR3. In germline, CDR1 is MGHDK, CDR2 SYGVNS. CDR3 protein: CASSEGWGYTF. The CDR3 nucleotides read TGTGCCAGCAGTGAAGGGTGGGGCTACACCTTC.

This clone was found once. The chain couples TRBV4-2 to TRBJ2-5; TRBD2 is a possible D gene (5 bases). This CDR3 comprises 14 residues. Germline-derived CDR1 and CDR2 are LGHNA and YNFKEQ. V was pared by 4 bases and J by 2 bases, with 11 bases between. CDR3 sequence reads: CASSRSGNQETQYF. As DNA, the CDR3 is TGTGCCAGCAGCCGGTCCGGGAATCAAGAGACCCAGTACTTC.

V is TRBV12-5 and J is TRBJ1-5; D unclear. V lost 9 bases to trimming and J lost 4 bases, with 13 bases between them. Germline V lookup: CDR1 LGHNT, CDR2 FRNRAP. This CDR3 has 13 residues. The CDR3 coding sequence is TGTGCTAGCAACGAGATTAGTAATCAGCCCCAGCATTTT. Protein: CASNEISNQPQHF.

This clone was seen only a few times. This sequence joins TRBV10-3 and TRBJ1-5; D is unresolved. Germline CDR1 is ENHRY and CDR2 is SYGVKD. This CDR3 is built from 14 residues. V was trimmed by 7 bases and J by 0 bases, leaving 10 bases between them. CDR3 amino acids: CAITNDLSNQPQHF. In DNA form, the CDR3 reads TGTGCCATCACCAACGACCTTAGCAATCAGCCCCAGCATTTT.

The J gene is TRBJ1-1, the V gene TRBV6-5, with a tentative D call TRBD1 (5 bases). Looked up from germline, CDR1 is MNHEY and CDR2 is SVGAGI. CDR3 length equals 13 residues. The germline V and J ends were trimmed by 6 bases and 1 base, with 9 bases remaining between them. CDR3 in amino acids: CASSPGQNTEAFF. Here the CDR3 DNA reads TGTGCCAGCAGCCCTGGACAGAACACTGAAGCTTTCTTT.

This clone was picked up one time. The genes are TRBV27 and TRBJ2-5; TRBD1 aligns across 10 bases. V lost 3 bases to trimming and J lost 5 bases; unmatched junction nucleotides: 6. This CDR3 contains 15 residues. Germline assignment: CDR1 MNHEY and CDR2 SMNVEV (reference sequence). DNA for the CDR3: TGTGCCAGCAGTTTGGGACAGGGGTTAAGGGAGACCCAGTACTTC. It is translated as CASSLGQGLRETQYF.

This chain uses TRBV6-1 with TRBJ1-1, with D unresolved. V lost 5 bases and J 10 bases, leaving 14 bases between the germline ends. Per the germline V gene, CDR1 is MNHNS and CDR2 is SASEGT. CDR3 length: 12 amino acids. The CDR3 DNA is TGTGCCAGCAGTTTCGCCCTAAAAGCAGCTTTCTTT. As protein: CASSFALKAAFF.

The gene calls are TRBV6-5 and TRBJ1-1; tentative D call: TRBD1 (6 bases). The germline V gene encodes CDR1 MNHEY and CDR2 SVGAGI. The CDR3 extends over 13 amino acids. V was shortened by 6 bases and J by 0 bases, with 8 bases between the two germline ends. The CDR3 loop is CASSTGLNTEAFF. DNA for the CDR3: TGTGCCAGCAGCACAGGGCTGAACACTGAAGCTTTCTTT.

This chain links TRBV10-3 with TRBJ1-1; 7 bases line up with TRBD1. There are 16 residues in the CDR3. Per germline, CDR1 ENHRY and CDR2 SYGVKD. Germline trimming cut 3 bases from V and 0 bases from J; bases unmatched to any gene: 7. The CDR3 coding sequence is TGTGCCATCAGTGATCCGGACAGGCCGATGAACACTGAAGCTTTCTTT. Translated, it gives CAISDPDRPMNTEAFF.

This rearrangement joins TRBV4-3 to TRBJ2-1, with 8 bases fitting TRBD2. The CDR3 totals 16 residues. Germline CDR1 reads LGHNA; CDR2 reads YSLEER. Losses at the gene ends were 0 bases for V and 4 bases for J; bases not matched to a gene: 5. The CDR3 loop reads CASSQEGRGGYNEQFF. The CDR3 DNA is TGCGCCAGCAGCCAAGAGGGACGGGGGGGATACAATGAGCAGTTCTTC.

This clone was seen more than once but under ten times. The chain has TRBV29-1 and TRBJ1-1, with D uncertain. This CDR3 contains 13 residues. CDR1 is SQVTM and CDR2 is ANQGSEA in the germline V gene. V dropped 7 bases and J dropped 2 bases, with 14 bases sitting between them. CDR3 sequence (DNA): TGCAGCGCTTTCATCACTTTCAACACTGAAGCTTTCTTT. Translated: CSAFITFNTEAFF. Variable domain in full (rest from reference TRBV29-1 and TRBJ1-1): SAVISQKPSRDICQRGTSLTIQCQVDSQVTMMFWYRQQPGQSLTLIATANQGSEATYESGFVIDKFPISRPNLTFSTLTVSNMSPEDSSIYLCSAFITFNTEAFFGQGTRLTVV.

This chain connects TRBV27 to TRBJ1-3; no definite D call. Trimming took 4 bases from V and 0 from J, leaving 13 bases between them. Looked up from germline, CDR1 is MNHEY and CDR2 is SMNVEV (reference sequence). This CDR3 region has 16 residues. CDR3 DNA: TGTGCCAGCAGTTCCCGTTCACCGTACTCTGGAAACACCATATATTTT. This codes for CASSSRSPYSGNTIYF.

A few counts support this clone. The rearrangement joins TRBV5-4 to TRBJ1-1, with D hard to call. The CDR3 covers 13 residues. Germline-derived CDR1 and CDR2 are SGHNT and YYREEE (reference sequence). With 1 base removed from V and 2 bases from J, the gap between germline ends came to 6 bases. In DNA form, the CDR3 reads TGTGCCAGCAGCTTGCAGTCTAACACTGAAGCTTTCTTT. Translating it yields CASSLQSNTEAFF. The full variable domain, with the rest looked up from reference TRBV5-4 and TRBJ1-1, is ETGVTQSPTHLIKTRGQQVTLRCSSQSGHNTVSWYQQALGQGPQFIFQYYREEENGRGNFPPRFSGLQFPNYSSELNVNALELDDSALYLCASSLQSNTEAFFGQGTRLTVV.

Here the CDR3 DNA reads TGTGCCAGCAGTGTGGGGGCGGAGTTCGGGAAGCCCCAGCATTTT. Its protein product is CASSVGAEFGKPQHF. The rearrangement joins TRBV2 to TRBJ1-5, with D tentatively TRBD1 (6 bases). V gave up 4 bases and J gave up 8 bases, with 18 bases separating them. Germline-derived CDR1 and CDR2 are SNHLY and FYNNEI. The CDR3 runs 15 residues.

V is TRBV6-1 and J is TRBJ1-6, with a weak D call TRBD1 (6 bases). Trimming took 6 bases from V and 4 from J, leaving 13 bases between them. The CDR3 totals 15 residues. Germline CDR1 MNHNS, CDR2 SASEGT. CDR3 amino acids: CASRVTGRYNSPLHF. The CDR3 DNA sequence: TGTGCCAGCAGAGTGACAGGAAGATATAATTCACCCCTCCACTTT.

The rearrangement joins TRBV5-1 to TRBJ1-1; 8 positions match TRBD1. V was clipped by 3 bases and J by 5 bases; unmatched bases: 6. CDR3 length: 14 residues. Looked up from germline, CDR1 is SGHRS and CDR2 is YFSETQ. This chain's CDR3 is CASSSQGGKTEAFF. The DNA of the CDR3 is TGCGCCAGCAGCTCACAGGGGGGAAAAACTGAAGCTTTCTTT. The full variable domain, completed using reference TRBV5-1 and TRBJ1-1, is KAGVTQTPRYLIKTRGQQVTLSCSPISGHRSVSWYQQTPGQGLQFLFEYFSETQRNKGNFPGRFSGRQFSNSRSEMNVSTLELGDSALYLCASSSQGGKTEAFFGQGTRLTVV.

V and J are TRBV7-9 and TRBJ2-5, with TRBD1 identical over 7 bases. Germline CDR1 is SEHNR and CDR2 is FQNEAQ (reference sequence). The CDR3 is made up of 14 amino acids. Trimming took 5 bases from V and 5 from J; bases not matched to a gene: 8. The CDR3 DNA reads as TGTGCCAGCAGCCCCCGAGACAGGGCTGAGACCCAGTACTTC. The encoded protein is CASSPRDRAETQYF.

This clone has a single count. The chain links TRBV7-4 to TRBJ2-7; D perhaps matches TRBD2 (5 bases). This CDR3 has 16 amino acids. Trimming left V 4 bases short and J 0 bases short, with 16 bases between. Germline V gene sequence: CDR1 SGHVT, CDR2 SQSDAQ. CDR3 loop: CASSSEEGERSYEQYF. CDR3 nucleotides: TGTGCCAGCAGCTCCGAAGAGGGCGAACGCTCCTACGAGCAGTACTTC.

The rearrangement joins TRBV10-3 to TRBJ2-5; 9 nucleotides line up with TRBD1. The CDR3 extends over 15 amino acids. Germline CDR1 reads ENHRY; CDR2 reads SYGVKD. Trimming took 3 bases from V and 3 from J; bases not matched to a gene: 5. The CDR3 DNA reads TGTGCCATCAGTGACCCTACAGGGGGCAAAGAGACCCAGTACTTC. Its protein product is CAISDPTGGKETQYF.

CDR3 nucleotides: TGTGCCAGCTCACCGACAGGGGGCTCCTACAATGAGCAGTTCTTC. Translating it yields CASSPTGGSYNEQFF. The chain carries TRBV18 and TRBJ2-1; 9 bases are shared with TRBD1. Trimming at V came to 3 bases and at J to 0 bases, leaving 0 bases not matched to a gene. The length of the CDR3 is 15 residues. Germline CDR1 reads KGHSH; CDR2 reads LQKENI.

The chain links TRBV30 to TRBJ1-3; no clear D gene. CDR1 and CDR2 from the germline V gene are GTSNPN and SVGIG (reference sequence). V was pared by 0 bases and J by 0 bases, with 12 bases between. This CDR3 contains 16 residues. The CDR3 region is CAWSVTFHSSGNTIYF. CDR3 sequence (DNA): TGTGCCTGGAGTGTAACCTTTCATAGCTCTGGAAACACCATATATTTT.

The CDR3 sequence is CASSLFQEAYEQYF. The DNA of the CDR3 is TGTGCCAGCAGTTTATTCCAGGAGGCCTACGAGCAGTACTTC. The chain links TRBV28 to TRBJ2-7; D perhaps matches TRBD2 (5 bases). The germline CDR1 and CDR2 sequences are MDHEN and SYDVKM. Trimming shortened V by 1 base and J by 2 bases, and 9 bases separated the two germline ends. The CDR3 sequence is 14 residues long. The whole variable domain, filled in from reference TRBV28 and TRBJ2-7, reads DVKVTQSSRYLVKRTGEKVFLECVQDMDHENMFWYRQDPGLGLRLIYFSYDVKMKEKGDIPEGYSVSREKKERFSLILESASTNQTSMYLCASSLFQEAYEQYFGPGTRLTVT.

The genes are TRBV13 and TRBJ1-3; 7 bases line up with TRBD1. Per germline, CDR1 PRHDT and CDR2 FYEKMQ (reference sequence). The V segment lost 0 bases and the J segment 4 bases; nucleotides outside the gene matches: 9. There are 17 residues in the CDR3. Here the CDR3 reads CASSLGCTGVDGNTIYF. CDR3 in DNA: TGTGCCAGCAGCTTAGGTTGCACAGGGGTCGACGGAAACACCATATATTTT.

This sequence joins TRBV15 and TRBJ2-5; tentatively, D is TRBD2 (6 bases). The ends were cut back, 0 bases at V and 4 bases at J, with 12 bases in the middle. The germline gives CDR1 LNHNV, CDR2 YYDKDF (reference sequence). This CDR3 region has 15 residues. CDR3 residues: CATSRDLGGGETQYF. As DNA, the CDR3 is TGTGCCACCAGCAGAGATCTCGGGGGTGGAGAGACCCAGTACTTC.

V gene TRBV7-6 combines with J gene TRBJ1-5; D not resolved. CDR3 length: 15 amino acids. The germline V and J ends were trimmed by 1 base and 4 bases, with 11 bases remaining between them. Germline V CDR1 and CDR2: SGHVS, FNYEAQ. The CDR3 region is CASSLVPGPNQPQHF. The DNA for the CDR3 is TGTGCCAGCAGCTTAGTGCCGGGCCCAAATCAGCCCCAGCATTTT.

This clone was detected once. J is TRBJ1-2 and V is TRBV25-1; 10 nucleotides align to TRBD1. V lost 7 bases, J lost 5 bases, and 7 bases stayed unmatched. This CDR3 has 14 residues. Germline V gene sequence: CDR1 MGHDK, CDR2 SYGVNS. The DNA of the CDR3 is TGTGCCAGCACCGGACAGGGGGGAGTATATGGCTACACCTTC. It encodes CASTGQGGVYGYTF.

A word on this clone: Other DNA sequences in this specimen translate into the identical CDR3. The rearrangement links TRBV6-5 to TRBJ1-1, with 9 bases aligning to TRBD1. From germline, CDR1 is MNHEY and CDR2 SVGAGI. V was pared by 6 bases and J by 1 base, with 3 bases of the junction left unmatched. CDR3 length: 14 amino acids. CDR3 sequence: CASRRTGENTEAFF. The DNA of the CDR3 is TGTGCCAGCAGGCGGACAGGGGAGAACACTGAAGCTTTCTTT.

This chain links TRBV5-4 with TRBJ2-5, with D perhaps TRBD2 (6 bases). Germline lookup yields CDR1 SGHNT and CDR2 YYREEE (reference sequence). The CDR3 is made up of 13 amino acids. V was pared by 6 bases and J by 3 bases, with 12 bases between. The DNA of the CDR3 is TGTGCCAGCACCCGGAGGGGCGAAGAGACCCAGTACTTC. It yields the protein CASTRRGEETQYF.

Only a few counts were recorded for this clone. This chain uses TRBV6-1 with TRBJ2-7, with a tentative D call TRBD2 (7 bases). V lost 4 bases to trimming and J lost 5 bases, with 12 bases between them. This CDR3 is built from 13 residues. In germline, CDR1 is MNHNS, CDR2 SASEGT. The CDR3 DNA sequence: TGTGCCAGCAGTGTACGGGGGGCCAACGAGCAGTACTTC. Its protein product is CASSVRGANEQYF.

This clone was seen repeatedly, ten times or more. The J gene is TRBJ1-5, the V gene TRBV27, with D unclear. Germline CDR1 and CDR2: MNHEY and SMNVEV (reference sequence). V was clipped by 5 bases and J by 8 bases, with 10 bases between them. The CDR3 covers 12 residues. CDR3 bases: TGTGCCAGCAGTCCCGTTGGAGAGCCCCAGCATTTT. Translating gives CASSPVGEPQHF.